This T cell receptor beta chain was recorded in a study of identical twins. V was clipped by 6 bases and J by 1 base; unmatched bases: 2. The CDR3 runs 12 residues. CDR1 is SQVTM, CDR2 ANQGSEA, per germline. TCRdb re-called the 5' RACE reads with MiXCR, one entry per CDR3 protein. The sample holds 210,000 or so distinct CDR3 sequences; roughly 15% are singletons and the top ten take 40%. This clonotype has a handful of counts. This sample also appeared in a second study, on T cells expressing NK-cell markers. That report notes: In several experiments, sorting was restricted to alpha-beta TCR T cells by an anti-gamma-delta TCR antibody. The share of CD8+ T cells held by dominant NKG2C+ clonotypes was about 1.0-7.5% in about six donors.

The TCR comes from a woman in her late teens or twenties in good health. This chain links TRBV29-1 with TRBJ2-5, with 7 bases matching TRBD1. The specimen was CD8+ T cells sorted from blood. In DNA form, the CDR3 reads TGCAGCGTAGACAGGGCCCAAGAGACCCAGTACTTC. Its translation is CSVDRAQETQYF. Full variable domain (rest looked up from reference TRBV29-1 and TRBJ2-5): SAVISQKPSRDICQRGTSLTIQCQVDSQVTMMFWYRQQPGQSLTLIATANQGSEATYESGFVIDKFPISRPNLTFSTLTVSNMSPEDSSIYLCSVDRAQETQYFGPGTRLLVL.